These T cell receptor beta chains were read from a single sample in a study of T-cell reconstitution after alpha-beta-depleted transplantation in children. TCRdb re-analysed the PCR reads in MiXCR, keeping a single row per CDR3 protein. The sample has approximately 640,000 distinct CDR3 sequences; roughly 17% are singletons. The sample in question was PBMCs from the stem cell graft donor, obtained from the stem cell graft. These receptors were collected from a human donor who donated a stem cell graft to a child with acute myeloid leukemia. Each CDR3 is given with its conserved first and last residue. The D gene is left open where the match is weak. For some rows the clone size is stated as once, few or many, or as a class when expanded; others skip it.

CDR3nt: TGCAGTGCCCGAAAAACAGGGGAGGGTGAAAAACTGTTTTTT; CDR3aa: CSARKTGEGEKLFF; d_gene: TRBD1; v_gene: TRBV20-1; j_gene: TRBJ1-4; abundance: NA
CDR3nt: TGCAGCGTCAAAGGACTAGCGGGGGCCCCTTACTACGAGCAGTACTTC; CDR3aa: CSVKGLAGAPYYEQYF; d_gene: TRBD2; v_gene: TRBV29-1; j_gene: TRBJ2-7; abundance: NA
CDR3nt: TGTGCCTGGAGGCGGACAGGGGATGGCTACACCTTC; CDR3aa: CAWRRTGDGYTF; d_gene: TRBD1; v_gene: TRBV30; j_gene: TRBJ1-2; abundance: many
CDR3nt: TGTGCCAGCAGCTTCACCGGGACAGGCTCCTACGAGCAGTACTTT; CDR3aa: CASSFTGTGSYEQYF; d_gene: TRBD1; v_gene: TRBV7-9; j_gene: TRBJ2-7; abundance: NA
CDR3nt: TGTGCTAGCAGTCCCACTATTAACTATGGCTACACCTTC; CDR3aa: CASSPTINYGYTF; d_gene: NA; v_gene: TRBV12-3/TRBV12-4; j_gene: TRBJ1-2; abundance: NA
CDR3nt: TGTGCCAGCAGCGTACTGGGACTAGCGGGGTCAGATACGCAGTATTTT; CDR3aa: CASSVLGLAGSDTQYF; d_gene: TRBD2; v_gene: TRBV9; j_gene: TRBJ2-3; abundance: few
CDR3nt: TGCAGTGGTCGAGCCGCGCTGGGGACAGATACGCAGTATTTT; CDR3aa: CSGRAALGTDTQYF; d_gene: NA; v_gene: TRBV20-1; j_gene: TRBJ2-3; abundance: few
CDR3nt: TGTGCCAGCAGCGTTGGCCTCCAAGAGACCCAGTACTTC; CDR3aa: CASSVGLQETQYF; d_gene: NA; v_gene: TRBV9; j_gene: TRBJ2-5; abundance: many
CDR3nt: TGTGCCATCAGTGACCCCCAGGAGCGGGGATACAATGAGCAGTTCTTC; CDR3aa: CAISDPQERGYNEQFF; d_gene: TRBD2; v_gene: TRBV10-3; j_gene: TRBJ2-1; abundance: few
CDR3nt: TGCAGTGCTAGGACACAGGGTGCTGGAAACACCATATATTTT; CDR3aa: CSARTQGAGNTIYF; d_gene: NA; v_gene: TRBV20-1; j_gene: TRBJ1-3; abundance: many
CDR3nt: TGCGCCAGCAGCGTGGACAGGCTTAATGAAAAACTGTTTTTT; CDR3aa: CASSVDRLNEKLFF; d_gene: TRBD1; v_gene: TRBV5-1; j_gene: TRBJ1-4; abundance: few
CDR3nt: TGCAGTGCTAGAGATCATTCTTGTCAGGCTTATAGCAATCAGCCCCAGCATTTT; CDR3aa: CSARDHSCQAYSNQPQHF; d_gene: NA; v_gene: TRBV20-1; j_gene: TRBJ1-5; abundance: few
CDR3nt: TGTGCCAGCAGTTGGAGGGATTGGGTTGAAGCTTTCTTT; CDR3aa: CASSWRDWVEAFF; d_gene: NA; v_gene: TRBV12-3/TRBV12-4; j_gene: TRBJ1-1; abundance: NA
CDR3nt: TGTGCCAGCAGCGCTCGGGACAGTAACTATGGCTACACCTTC; CDR3aa: CASSARDSNYGYTF; d_gene: TRBD1; v_gene: TRBV4-2; j_gene: TRBJ1-2; abundance: many
CDR3nt: TGCAGTGCTAGACCCCCCCCGGCTAGGCATGGCTACACCTTC; CDR3aa: CSARPPPARHGYTF; d_gene: NA; v_gene: TRBV20-1; j_gene: TRBJ1-2; abundance: NA